The clone carrying this T cell receptor beta chain showed up just a few times. This sample was included in a study of blood T cells in healthy people across ages. Turning to the study itself: For every two T cells, template switching captured about one barcoded beta molecule.

Trimming cost V 8 bases and J 2 bases; bases outside gene matches: 9. The CDR3 runs 15 residues. CDR1 is MNHEY, CDR2 SMNVEV, per germline (reference sequence). The use of a sample-barcoded 5' primer and a J-beta primer mix characterized a second PCR of roughly 6 to 11 cycles. Using its own MiXCR run on the 5' RACE reads, TCRdb lists one record per CDR3 protein. This table holds 600,000 or so distinct CDR3 sequences, 40% to 55% found once. The chain is built from TRBV27 and TRBJ2-3, with 8 bases aligning to TRBD2. This sequence originates from an elderly man in good health. Sequencing input: blood. The DNA of the CDR3 is TGTGCCAGCGGTACTCTCGGGGGGGCCACAGATACGCAGTATTTT. It codes for CASGTLGGATDTQYF.